This TCR beta chain was recovered during a study of CD8 T cell repertoires and HIV-1 epitope variants (dated by TCRdb to 2018 to 2020). Regarding the research as a whole: T cells were stimulated in separate culture wells with each of twenty-five peptides representing autologous and known Gag and Nef epitope variants. T cells were enriched using the EasySep Human T Cell Enrichment Kit and then co-cultured with an equal number of autologous T cell-negative cells acting as antigen-presenting cells. An aliquot of 1M T cells was saved as an uncultured baseline condition, separate from the 83 T cell cultures. Three Gag epitope families and Nef HW9 and YT9 were included among the tested epitopes. A CMV, EBV and flu peptide pool, the Ebola AY9 epitope as negative control, and a no-peptide well were included as control conditions. A total of more than 80 T cell cultures were run, with each culture condition done in triplicate except for one peptide, which was done in duplicate. Cultures ran for approximately 10 days in IMDM with gentamicin, with half-media changes on days 3 and 7 adding IL-2, IL-7 and IL-15.

Trimming removed 5 bases from V and 3 bases from J; the gene matches leave 14 bases unexplained. CDR1 and CDR2 (LNHDA, SQIVND) derive from the germline V gene (reference sequence). There are 17 amino acids in the CDR3, from cysteine to phenylalanine inclusive. The retained sequence is limited to the CDR3, 51 bases, with the frame set at the first base. The EasySep Human CD8+ T Cell Enrichment Kit was used on day 10 to isolate CD8+ T cells from every culture. TCR beta CDR3 regions were sequenced at survey depth on the immunoSEQ platform. The QIAamp DNA micro kit was used to extract genomic DNA from every cultured and uncultured CD8+ T cell population. The published analysis was carried out like this. Samples with fewer than 5,000 productive reads were excluded, which removed about 6% of the roughly 80 HIV peptide-stimulated cultures. Sequences were trimmed to CDR3 by a MANAFEST web app, and nonproductive sequences, CDR3s under 5 amino acids, and sequences not starting with C or ending with F/W were removed. To count as antigen-specific, a clonotype had to be expanded in at least 2 of 3 replicates compared with the no-peptide control at FDR 0.01, and only within one epitope family. In addition, a specific clonotype needed a frequency at least fivefold higher than in wells stimulated with peptides from other epitope families. Drawn from immuneACCESS, this table holds only the in-frame rearrangements with V and J called that TCRdb kept. Clones are partly lost; checked studies trace under half to an unresolved V gene and leave the rest unexplained. V, J and clone size reflect that table, while D and trimming were determined from the DNA. This sample holds approximately 6,700 clones; around 60% were observed only once. The top ten hold 35% to 50% of the sample.

Turning to this clone: The specificity of this receptor is unknown. Base qualities are not at hand, and no much larger clone is one base apart.

The full study reports these points: Of the nine antigen-specific TCR beta clonotypes identified, five to seven appeared cross-reactive for autologous or known escape epitope variants. The assay could identify only TCR beta chains and pointed to proliferation in response to antigen, not to T cell function or cytokine profile. About five clonotypes recognized the Nef KF9 family and one clonotype recognized the HW9 family, while no responses were seen to the TAALDMSHF plasma variant.

Sequenced sample: cultured CD8+ T cells derived from PBMCs. Recombination linked TRBV19 to TRBJ2-7; TRBD2 agrees with 9 junctional bases. The TCR comes from a male donor with HIV. The CDR3 corresponds to CASSPHAASGAFYEQYF. At the DNA level, the sequence is TGTGCCAGTAGTCCCCATGCCGCTAGCGGGGCTTTCTACGAGCAGTACTTC.